The present TCR beta chain was sequenced within a study of CD8+ T cells in alopecia areata. Study conclusions and caveats: A large proportion of expanded lesional clones were detected persisting in scalp and blood during tofacitinib.

RNA was isolated and reverse transcribed to cDNA, the sequencing template. Profiled with immunoSEQ multiplex PCR; TCRdb holds only in-frame clones, not every one. The sample carries 95,000 to 120,000 clones, roughly 56% recorded once. Trimming left V 4 bases short and J 5 bases short, with 17 bases between. The germline V gene has CDR1 SNHLY and CDR2 FYNNEI. The CDR3 sequence is 16 residues long. Specified treatment: oral pan-JAK inhibitor, 5-10 mg twice daily. This clone was picked up a small number of times. Its target is unknown. The sequence was collected from a human donor with alopecia areata. This sample comprised CD4+ T cells sorted from blood, obtained at week 24, from a patient treated with tofacitinib. The genes are TRBV2 and TRBJ2-2; either TRBD1 or TRBD2 may supply D (6 bases each). The CDR3 spells CASSGGRGGLTGELFF. The CDR3 nucleotides read TGTGCCAGCAGTGGAGGTCGAGGGGGGCTGACCGGGGAGCTGTTTTTT. The full variable domain, with the rest looked up from reference TRBV2 and TRBJ2-2, is EPEVTQTPSHQVTQMGQEVILRCVPISNHLYFYWYRQILGQKVEFLVSFYNNEISEKSEIFDDQFSVERPDGSNFTLKIRSTKLEDSAMYFCASSGGRGGLTGELFFGEGSRLTVL.